Each of the 4 T cell receptor beta chains below was sequenced from the same sample in a study of identical twins. Via MiXCR, TCRdb re-called the 5' RACE reads, giving one row per CDR3 protein. This table has about 690,000 distinct CDR3 sequences, 6% to 6.5% appearing once. Sequenced sample: naive T cells sorted from blood. Every receptor here comes from a young man in good health.

This clonotype was observed at least ten times. This rearrangement joins TRBV6-1 to TRBJ2-3; 8 bases fit TRBD2. The V gene end was trimmed by 6 bases and the J gene end by 5 bases; junction bases not matched to a gene: 13. The length of the CDR3 is 16 residues. Per the germline V gene, CDR1 is MNHNS and CDR2 is SASEGT. The CDR3: CASSTSLAGMRDTQYF. The CDR3 region has the DNA TGTGCCAGCAGCACTTCGCTAGCGGGTATGAGAGATACGCAGTATTTT.

The chain links TRBV5-1 to TRBJ2-3, with D perhaps assigned TRBD1 or TRBD2 (5 bases each). The V gene's germline CDR1 is SGHRS and CDR2 YFSETQ. With 0 bases removed from V and 1 base from J, the gap between germline ends came to 18 bases. This CDR3 has 18 residues. CDR3 amino acids: CASSLEGGGTRGTDTQYF. CDR3 bases: TGCGCCAGCAGCTTGGAAGGTGGTGGGACGAGGGGCACAGATACGCAGTATTTT.

The gene calls are TRBV9 and TRBJ2-7, with D perhaps matching TRBD2 (7 bases). The V end was cut by 0 bases, the J end by 3 bases, with 16 bases between. Germline V gene sequence: CDR1 SGDLS, CDR2 YYNGEE. This CDR3 comprises 16 residues. The CDR3 here is CASSVDMGGGGYEQYF. The CDR3 DNA follows: TGTGCCAGCAGCGTAGATATGGGAGGGGGAGGCTACGAGCAGTACTTC.

This clonotype was seen ten or more times. CDR3 sequence (DNA): TGTGCCACCAGTGAAACAGGACGGGACACTGAAGCTTTCTTT. Its protein product is CATSETGRDTEAFF. The chain joins TRBV24-1 to TRBJ1-1, with a weak D call TRBD1 (5 bases). The CDR3 covers 14 residues. Per germline, CDR1 KGHDR and CDR2 SFDVKD. The ends were cut back, 4 bases at V and 3 bases at J, with 11 bases in the middle.